This T cell receptor beta chain was identified in a study of blood T cell repertoires in COVID-19. In the study overall: From the United States, Italy and Spain came samples of acute and convalescent COVID-19. Nucleic acid was either cDNA or gDNA, and it came from T cells, B-cell-depleted T cells, or PBMCs.

Source study methods: It was from reference gene primer amplification that nucleated cell counts were estimated. Sequencing used immunoSEQ multiplex PCR; TCRdb keeps in-frame clones, though not all of them. V, J and clone size are taken as reported in that table, and D and trimming were inferred from the DNA itself. Found here are 250,000 to 300,000 clones, around 87% of them singletons; the top ten hold roughly 2.4%. Trimming left V 3 bases short and J 1 base short, with 12 bases between. CDR3 length: 15 residues. Germline-derived CDR1 and CDR2 are MNHEY and SMNVEV (reference sequence). The chain couples TRBV27 to TRBJ1-1; TRBD1 might be the D (6 bases). The sequence was obtained from a woman in her forties or fifties who had recovered from COVID-19. Sequenced input: peripheral blood. CDR3 region: CASSLRGGWNTEAFF. Here the CDR3 DNA reads TGTGCCAGCAGTTTGAGGGGGGGCTGGAACACTGAAGCTTTCTTT.